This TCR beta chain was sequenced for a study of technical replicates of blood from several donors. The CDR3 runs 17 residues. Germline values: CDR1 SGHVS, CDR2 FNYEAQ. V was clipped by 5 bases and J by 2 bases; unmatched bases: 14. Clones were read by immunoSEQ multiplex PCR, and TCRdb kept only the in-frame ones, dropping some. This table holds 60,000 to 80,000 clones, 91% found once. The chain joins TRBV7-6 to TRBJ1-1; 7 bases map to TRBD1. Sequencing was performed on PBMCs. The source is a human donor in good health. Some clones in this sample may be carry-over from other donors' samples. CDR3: CASSAIIQGGPNTEAFF. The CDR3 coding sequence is TGTGCCAGCAGCGCTATAATTCAGGGGGGCCCTAACACTGAAGCTTTCTTT.